The next 10 T cell receptor beta chains were all read from a single sample in a study of CD8 T cells in ankylosing spondylitis. TCRdb processed the 5' RACE reads anew with MiXCR; each CDR3 protein has one entry. The repertoire holds approximately 260,000 distinct CDR3 sequences, roughly 18% seen once, with less than 35% in the top ten. The sequenced material came from blood, either unsorted or a sorted T cell fraction (not recorded which). Source of these receptors: a male donor with ankylosing spondylitis or in good health (not recorded which).

This clonotype was observed a few times. This chain joins TRBV6-1 and TRBJ2-1; D remains unclear. The V end was cut by 4 bases, the J end by 5 bases, with 12 bases between. Germline CDR1 is MNHNS and CDR2 is SASEGT. This CDR3 has 14 residues. The CDR3 DNA follows: TGTGCCAGCAGTGGGCGGACGGCCCACAATGAGCAGTTCTTC. Encoded protein: CASSGRTAHNEQFF.

This chain uses TRBV7-9 with TRBJ2-1; 12 bases align to TRBD2. The CDR3 extends over 16 amino acids. The germline V gene encodes CDR1 SEHNR and CDR2 FQNEAQ (reference sequence). The V and J ends lost 4 bases and 6 bases, in that order; junction bases with no gene match: 7. For the CDR3, the DNA is TGTGCCAGCAGCTCCGGGACTAGCGGGTTTTTCAATGAGCAGTTCTTC. Residues: CASSSGTSGFFNEQFF.

This clonotype came up many times. J is TRBJ2-2 and V is TRBV9; the D gene is possibly TRBD2 (5 bases). Germline CDR1 and CDR2: SGDLS and YYNGEE. V lost 3 bases and J lost 4, with 19 bases in between. This CDR3 contains 17 residues. The CDR3 sequence is CASSEPGVLAGTGELFF. CDR3 nucleotide sequence: TGTGCCAGCAGCGAACCAGGCGTCCTAGCAGGCACCGGGGAGCTGTTTTTT.

For this clonotype: At one end, the junction sequence differs from germline, possibly due to a read error. This chain joins TRBV28 and TRBJ2-3; 10 nucleotides match TRBD2. Germline loops: CDR1 MDHEN, CDR2 SYDVKM. This CDR3 has 16 residues. For the CDR3, the DNA is TGTGCCAGCAGTGCGCTAGCGGGAGCGGACACAGGTACGCAGTATTTT. Protein sequence: CASSALAGADTGTQYF.

V is TRBV12-3 or TRBV12-4 and J is TRBJ2-7; 7 nucleotides line up with TRBD1. Trimming cost V 6 bases and J 4 bases; bases outside gene matches: 9. CDR3 size: 14 residues. In DNA, the CDR3 is TGTGCCAGCAGATCCGGGACAGCAGCTTACGAGCAGTACTTC. Residues: CASRSGTAAYEQYF.

This clonotype was recorded many times. The chain employs TRBV27 and TRBJ2-7, with TRBD2 identical over 8 bases. Germline V lookup: CDR1 MNHEY, CDR2 SMNVEV (reference sequence). After removal of 6 bases from V and 4 bases from J, the junction contained 8 bases not matched to a gene. This CDR3 is 14 amino acids long. The CDR3 sequence: CASSTTSGTYEQYF. DNA of the CDR3: TGTGCCAGCAGCACTACTAGCGGCACATACGAGCAGTACTTC.

The chain uses TRBV12-3 or TRBV12-4 and TRBJ2-1, with 8 bases identical to TRBD2. The ends lost 5 bases at V and 8 bases at J; junction bases unmatched: 5. The CDR3 spans 13 residues. In nucleotides, the CDR3 is TGTGCCAGCAGTCCCAGCGGGGGAGATGAGCAGTTCTTC. Translation: CASSPSGGDEQFF.

The J gene is TRBJ2-7, the V gene TRBV3-1, with TRBD2 matching 7 bases. In germline, CDR1 is LGHDT, CDR2 YNNKEL (reference sequence). The CDR3 runs 19 residues. V shed 2 bases and J 2 bases; nucleotides not matched to a gene: 18. As DNA, the CDR3 is TGTGCCAGCAGCCAACTTGTCCCTTCGGGCGGGAGTTCGCCCTACGAGCAGTACTTC. Protein: CASSQLVPSGGSSPYEQYF.

This clonotype has at least ten counts. As DNA, the CDR3 is TGTGCCAGCAGTTCAATCGGTTGGGTAGCGGGCTACAATGAGCAGTTCTTC. Protein: CASSSIGWVAGYNEQFF. V gene TRBV27 combines with J gene TRBJ2-1, with TRBD2 matching over 7 bases. Germline V lookup: CDR1 MNHEY, CDR2 SMNVEV (reference sequence). V lost 4 bases, J lost 3 bases, and 12 bases stayed unmatched. The CDR3 sequence is 17 residues long.

This sequence joins TRBV7-2 and TRBJ2-1; D gene ambiguous. CDR1 is SGHTA and CDR2 is FQGNSA in the germline V gene. Trimming stripped 5 bases from V and 3 bases from J, with 11 bases between. The CDR3 contains 14 residues. CDR3 bases: TGTGCCAGCAGCCCACCTCAGAACTACAATGAGCAGTTCTTC. This gives the protein CASSPPQNYNEQFF.